The 15 T cell receptor beta chains reported below all come from one sample, sequenced in a study of TIL therapy for anti-PD-1-resistant metastatic lung cancer. Sample time point: pre-treatment sample, taken before nivolumab and TIL therapy. The immunoSEQ assay was v3. TCRdb's copy holds only in-frame clones and misses some; the assay was immunoSEQ multiplex PCR. Seen here are 25,000 to 40,000 clones, around three quarters observed once, and the top ten hold around 2.5%. Sequences were derived from blood, sampled at baseline. The receptor set was obtained from a woman aged 30 to 85 with non-small cell lung cancer.

The gene calls are TRBV6-5 and TRBJ2-1, with 13 bases aligning to TRBD2. CDR3 length equals 15 residues. With V trimmed by 5 bases and J by 5 bases, 3 bases remained unmatched. CDR1 is MNHEY and CDR2 is SVGAGI in the germline V gene. In nucleotides, the CDR3 is TGTGCCAGCAGTCAGGGACTAGCGGGGCACAATGAGCAGTTCTTC. It codes for CASSQGLAGHNEQFF.

This chain joins TRBV6-6 and TRBJ2-2; a weak D match, TRBD2 (6 bases). CDR1 is MNHNY and CDR2 is SVGAGI in the germline V gene (reference sequence). Trimming left V 0 bases short and J 7 bases short, with 12 bases between. The CDR3 spans 15 residues. The CDR3 loop reads CASSYSTGVNGELFF. The CDR3, as DNA: TGTGCCAGCAGTTACTCGACGGGAGTGAACGGGGAGCTGTTTTTT.

The rearrangement joins TRBV7-9 to TRBJ1-2; D gene unclear. V was trimmed by 5 bases and J by 7 bases, leaving 17 bases between them. The CDR3 has 14 amino acids. Germline V gives CDR1 SEHNR, CDR2 FQNEAQ (reference sequence). Written as DNA, the CDR3 is TGTGCCAGCAGCGGGCAACTGGCCGGGAGTGGCTACACCTTC. This translates into CASSGQLAGSGYTF.

This clone was seen a handful of times. The rearrangement uses TRBV7-9 and TRBJ1-2; perhaps TRBD1 as D (5 bases). CDR1 and CDR2 from the germline V gene are SEHNR and FQNEAQ (reference sequence). V was shortened by 3 bases and J by 7 bases, with 12 bases between the two germline ends. The CDR3 totals 13 residues. In DNA, the CDR3 is TGTGCCAGCAGCTTGAGTCTACAGGTTGGCTACACCTTC. It is translated as CASSLSLQVGYTF.

This chain joins TRBV2 and TRBJ2-7; D is unclear. CDR1 and CDR2 (germline): SNHLY, FYNNEI. Trimming took 7 bases from V and 2 from J, leaving 6 bases between them. This CDR3 has 11 amino acids. The CDR3 sequence is CASTRTYEQYF. As DNA, the CDR3 is TGTGCCAGCACGCGAACCTACGAGCAGTACTTC.

This rearrangement joins TRBV10-2 to TRBJ2-1; TRBD2 is a possible D gene (6 bases). The CDR3 runs to 12 residues. The germline V and J ends were trimmed by 3 bases and 8 bases, with 8 bases remaining between them. Germline V gives CDR1 WSHSY, CDR2 SAAADI. The CDR3 spells CASSDREDEQFF. In nucleotides, the CDR3 is TGCGCCAGCAGTGATAGGGAGGATGAGCAGTTCTTC.

This clone appeared once. This rearrangement joins TRBV11-2 to TRBJ2-7; the D gene is possibly TRBD2 (5 bases). V lost 3 bases and J lost 6, with 12 bases in between. This CDR3 is 13 amino acids long. CDR1 is SGHAT, CDR2 FQNNGV, per germline. The CDR3 region has the DNA TGTGCCAGCAGCTTTCGGTCAAGCGGCGAGCAGTACTTC. This gives the protein CASSFRSSGEQYF.

V gene TRBV6-5 combines with J gene TRBJ1-1, with D possibly matching TRBD1 (5 bases). V was cut by 2 bases and J by 4 bases, with 8 bases left in between. The CDR3 runs 13 residues. Germline CDR1 and CDR2: MNHEY and SVGAGI. The CDR3 spells CASSYGAITEAFF. The CDR3 DNA is TGTGCCAGCAGTTACGGGGCGATCACTGAAGCTTTCTTT.

The chain is built from TRBV4-1 and TRBJ1-2, with D possibly being TRBD1 (5 bases). Looked up from germline, CDR1 is MGHRA and CDR2 is YSYEKL. This CDR3 region has 15 residues. Trimming pared 0 bases from V and 6 bases from J, leaving 14 bases between. DNA for the CDR3: TGCGCCAGCAGCCAAGATAGTGGGCAGGGTGATGGCTACACCTTC. The encoded protein is CASSQDSGQGDGYTF.

This chain uses TRBV7-2 with TRBJ2-1; D uncertain. Trimming left V 0 bases short and J 0 bases short, with 6 bases between. Germline assignment: CDR1 SGHTA and CDR2 FQGNSA. The CDR3 is 15 amino acids. CDR3 region: CASSLAERSYNEQFF. The CDR3 DNA follows: TGTGCCAGCAGCTTAGCCGAGCGCTCCTACAATGAGCAGTTCTTC.

The chain is built from TRBV5-1 and TRBJ2-2; 13 positions match TRBD2. The CDR3 has 15 amino acids. The germline V gene has CDR1 SGHRS and CDR2 YFSETQ. The ends lost 4 bases at V and 8 bases at J; junction bases unmatched: 5. CDR3 sequence: CASSPGLAGVGELFF. In nucleotides, the CDR3 is TGCGCCAGCAGCCCCGGACTAGCGGGAGTAGGGGAGCTGTTTTTT.

The chain uses TRBV21-1 and TRBJ2-1; the DNA was not compared with TRBD2, the D call given in the table. TRBV21-1 is a known pseudogene. The CDR3 totals 18 residues. This CDR3 is CASSKLRVLAGSWNEQFF. The DNA for the CDR3 is TGTGCCAGCAGCAAACTCCGGGTACTAGCGGGAAGTTGGAATGAGCAGTTCTTC.

This clone was picked up one time. The chain links TRBV6-5 to TRBJ2-3; no reliable D call. Germline V gene sequence: CDR1 MNHEY, CDR2 SVGAGI. CDR3 length: 11 residues. Trimming stripped 7 bases from V and 5 bases from J, with 7 bases between. CDR3: CASTDQDTQYF. CDR3 bases: TGTGCCAGCACCGATCAAGATACGCAGTATTTT.

The V and J genes are TRBV10-1 and TRBJ2-3; the D is unclear. Trimming pared 3 bases from V and 0 bases from J, leaving 13 bases between. This CDR3 is 16 amino acids long. CDR1 is WNHNN and CDR2 is SYGVQD in the germline V gene (reference sequence). The CDR3 nucleotides are TGCGCCAGCAGTGACTTCAGCAGAACTAGCACAGATACGCAGTATTTT. This sequence encodes CASSDFSRTSTDTQYF.

The V call is TRBV6-5, the J call TRBJ2-7; D is perhaps TRBD2 (5 bases). This CDR3 is 15 amino acids long. Trimming shortened V by 6 bases and J by 3 bases, and 18 bases separated the two germline ends. Germline assignment: CDR1 MNHEY and CDR2 SVGAGI. CDR3 sequence (DNA): TGTGCCAGCAGGCGCCGAGCGGTGAACCTCTACGAGCAGTACTTC. This translates into CASRRRAVNLYEQYF.